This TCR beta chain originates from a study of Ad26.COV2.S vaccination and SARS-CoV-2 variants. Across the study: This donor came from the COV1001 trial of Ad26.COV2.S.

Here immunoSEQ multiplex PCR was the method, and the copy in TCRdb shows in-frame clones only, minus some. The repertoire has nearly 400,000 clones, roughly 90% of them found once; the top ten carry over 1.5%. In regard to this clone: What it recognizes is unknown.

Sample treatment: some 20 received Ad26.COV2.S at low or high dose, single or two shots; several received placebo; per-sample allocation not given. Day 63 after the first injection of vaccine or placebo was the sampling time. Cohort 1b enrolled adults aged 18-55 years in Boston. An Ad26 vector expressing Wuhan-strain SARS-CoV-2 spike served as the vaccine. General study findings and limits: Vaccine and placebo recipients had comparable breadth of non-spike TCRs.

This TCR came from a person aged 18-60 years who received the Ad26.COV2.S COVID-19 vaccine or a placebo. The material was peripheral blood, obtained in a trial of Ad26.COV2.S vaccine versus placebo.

The CDR3 is CSARLVGEQYF. Here the CDR3 DNA reads TGCAGTGCAAGACTAGTGGGCGAGCAGTACTTC. J is TRBJ2-7 and V is TRBV20-1; D perhaps matches TRBD2 (6 bases). From germline, CDR1 is DFQATT and CDR2 SNEGSKA (reference sequence). The CDR3 spans 11 residues. Trimming shortened V by 6 bases and J by 6 bases, and 12 bases separated the two germline ends.